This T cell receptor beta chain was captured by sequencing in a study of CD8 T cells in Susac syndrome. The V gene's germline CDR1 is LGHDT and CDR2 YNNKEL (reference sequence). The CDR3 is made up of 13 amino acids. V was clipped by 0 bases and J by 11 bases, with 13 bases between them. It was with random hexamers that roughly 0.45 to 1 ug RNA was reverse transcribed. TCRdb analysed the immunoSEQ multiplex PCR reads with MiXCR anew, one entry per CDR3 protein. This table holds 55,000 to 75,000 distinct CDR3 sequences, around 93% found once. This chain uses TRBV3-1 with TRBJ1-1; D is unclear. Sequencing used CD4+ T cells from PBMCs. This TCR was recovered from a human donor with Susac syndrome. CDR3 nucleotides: TGTGCCAGCAGCCAAGAGTTCTCCCGAGCCGCTTTCTTT. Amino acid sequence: CASSQEFSRAAFF.